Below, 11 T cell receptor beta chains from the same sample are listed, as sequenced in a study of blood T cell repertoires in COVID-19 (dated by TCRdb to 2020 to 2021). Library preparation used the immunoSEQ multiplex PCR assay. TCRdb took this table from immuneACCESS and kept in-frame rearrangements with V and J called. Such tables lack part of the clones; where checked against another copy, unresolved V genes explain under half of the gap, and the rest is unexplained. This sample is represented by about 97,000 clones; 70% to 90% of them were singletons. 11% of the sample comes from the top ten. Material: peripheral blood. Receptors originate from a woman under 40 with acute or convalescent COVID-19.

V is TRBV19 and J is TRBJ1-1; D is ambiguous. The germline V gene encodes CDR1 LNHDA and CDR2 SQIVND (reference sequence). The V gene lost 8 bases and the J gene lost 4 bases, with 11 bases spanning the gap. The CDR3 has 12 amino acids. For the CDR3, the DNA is TGTGCCAGTTTGACAAGTGGCACTGAAGCTTTCTTT. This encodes CASLTSGTEAFF. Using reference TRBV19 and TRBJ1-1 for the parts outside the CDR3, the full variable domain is DGGITQSPKYLFRKEGQNVTLSCEQNLNHDAMYWYRQDPGQGLRLIYYSQIVNDFQKGDIAEGYSVSREKKESFPLTVTSAQKNPTAFYLCASLTSGTEAFFGQGTRLTVV.

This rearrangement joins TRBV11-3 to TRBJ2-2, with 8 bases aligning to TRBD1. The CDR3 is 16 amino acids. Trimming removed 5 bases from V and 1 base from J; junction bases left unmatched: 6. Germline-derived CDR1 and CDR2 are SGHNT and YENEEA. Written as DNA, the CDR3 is TGTGCCAGCAGCCCAGGGGGCCCGAGGAACACCGGGGAGCTGTTTTTT. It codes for CASSPGGPRNTGELFF.

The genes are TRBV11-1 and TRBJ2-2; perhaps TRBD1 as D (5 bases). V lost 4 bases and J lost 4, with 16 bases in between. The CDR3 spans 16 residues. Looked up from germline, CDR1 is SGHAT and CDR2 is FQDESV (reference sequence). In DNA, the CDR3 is TGTGCCAGCAGCTCAACTTCGGACACCGGCACCGGGGAGCTGTTTTTT. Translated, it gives CASSSTSDTGTGELFF. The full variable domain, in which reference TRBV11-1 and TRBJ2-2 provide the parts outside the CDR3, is EAEVAQSPRYKITEKSQAVAFWCDPISGHATLYWYRQILGQGPELLVQFQDESVVDDSQLPKDRFSAERLKGVDSTLKIQPAELGDSAMYLCASSSTSDTGTGELFFGEGSRLTVL.

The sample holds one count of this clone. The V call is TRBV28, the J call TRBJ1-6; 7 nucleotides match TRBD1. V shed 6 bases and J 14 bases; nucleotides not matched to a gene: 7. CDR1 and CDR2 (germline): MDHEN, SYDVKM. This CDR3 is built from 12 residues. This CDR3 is CASSRQGGALHF. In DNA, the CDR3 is TGTGCCAGCAGCCGACAGGGCGGGGCCCTCCACTTT. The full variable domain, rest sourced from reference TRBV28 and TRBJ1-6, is DVKVTQSSRYLVKRTGEKVFLECVQDMDHENMFWYRQDPGLGLRLIYFSYDVKMKEKGDIPEGYSVSREKKERFSLILESASTNQTSMYLCASSRQGGALHFGNGTRLTVT.

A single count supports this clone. CDR3 region: CATKTSGGRANEQFF. The CDR3 DNA sequence: TGCGCCACCAAGACTAGCGGGGGTCGGGCCAATGAGCAGTTCTTC. V gene TRBV10-2 combines with J gene TRBJ2-1, with TRBD2 matching over 12 bases. The CDR3 has 15 residues. Germline-derived CDR1 and CDR2 are WSHSY and SAAADI. The junction had 10 bases not matched to a gene; V was cut back by 10 bases and J by 6 bases.

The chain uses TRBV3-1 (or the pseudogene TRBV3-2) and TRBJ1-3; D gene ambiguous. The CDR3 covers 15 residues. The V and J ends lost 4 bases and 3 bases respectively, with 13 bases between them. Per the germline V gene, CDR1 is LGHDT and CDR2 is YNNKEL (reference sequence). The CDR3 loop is CASSLRSGIGNTIYF. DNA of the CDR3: TGTGCCAGCAGCCTAAGATCCGGGATTGGAAACACCATATATTTT.

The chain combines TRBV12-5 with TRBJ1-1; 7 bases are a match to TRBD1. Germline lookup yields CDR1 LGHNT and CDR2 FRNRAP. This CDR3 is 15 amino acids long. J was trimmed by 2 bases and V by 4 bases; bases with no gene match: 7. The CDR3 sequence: CASGSRTGLNTEAFF. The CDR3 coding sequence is TGTGCTAGTGGTTCCCGGACAGGTTTAAACACTGAAGCTTTCTTT.

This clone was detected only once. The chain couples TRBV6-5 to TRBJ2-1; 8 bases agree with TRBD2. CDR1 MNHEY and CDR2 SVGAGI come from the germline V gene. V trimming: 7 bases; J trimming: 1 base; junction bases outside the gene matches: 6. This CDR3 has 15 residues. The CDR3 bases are TGTGCCAGCACGGGAGGGCAGTTTTCCTACAATGAGCAGTTCTTC. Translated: CASTGGQFSYNEQFF.

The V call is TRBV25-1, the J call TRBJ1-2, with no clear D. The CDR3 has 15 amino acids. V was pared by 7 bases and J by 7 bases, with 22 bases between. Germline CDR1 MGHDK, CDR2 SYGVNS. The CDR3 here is CASKNSGTARGGYTF. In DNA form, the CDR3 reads TGTGCCAGCAAAAACTCTGGAACGGCCCGAGGTGGCTACACCTTC.

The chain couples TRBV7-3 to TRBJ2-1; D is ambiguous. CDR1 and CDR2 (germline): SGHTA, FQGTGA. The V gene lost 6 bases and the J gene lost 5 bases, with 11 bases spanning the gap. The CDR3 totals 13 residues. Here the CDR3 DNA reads TGTGCCAGCAGGTTAGGGCCAAACAATGAGCAGTTCTTC. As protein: CASRLGPNNEQFF.

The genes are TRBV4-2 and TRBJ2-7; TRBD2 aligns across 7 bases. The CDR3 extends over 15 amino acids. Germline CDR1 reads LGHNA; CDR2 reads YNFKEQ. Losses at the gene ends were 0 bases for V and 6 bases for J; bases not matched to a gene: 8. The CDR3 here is CASSQELGGFAEQYF. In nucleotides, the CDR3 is TGTGCCAGCAGCCAAGAACTCGGGGGGTTTGCCGAGCAGTACTTC.